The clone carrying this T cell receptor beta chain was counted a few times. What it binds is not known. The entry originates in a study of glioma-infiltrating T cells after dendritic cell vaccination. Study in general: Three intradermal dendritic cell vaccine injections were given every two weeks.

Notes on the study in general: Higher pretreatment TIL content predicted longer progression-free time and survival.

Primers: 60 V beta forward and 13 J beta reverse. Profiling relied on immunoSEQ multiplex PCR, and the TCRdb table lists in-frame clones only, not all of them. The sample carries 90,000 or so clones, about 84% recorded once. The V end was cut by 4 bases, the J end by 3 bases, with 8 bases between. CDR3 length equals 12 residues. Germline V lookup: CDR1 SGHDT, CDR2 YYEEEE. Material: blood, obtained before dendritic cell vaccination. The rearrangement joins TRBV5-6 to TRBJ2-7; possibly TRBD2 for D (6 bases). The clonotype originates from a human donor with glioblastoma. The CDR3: CASSLGGYEQYF. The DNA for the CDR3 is TGTGCCAGCAGCCTCGGGGGCTACGAGCAGTACTTC.